These 29 T cell receptor beta chains originate from one sample sequenced in a study of tumor and adjacent non-tumor tissue in lung cancer. A modified ARM-PCR protocol with three rounds of nested PCR amplified TCRbeta. Via MiXCR, TCRdb re-called the multiplex PCR reads, giving one row per CDR3 protein. Of more than 55,000 distinct CDR3 sequences in the sample, under 80% are singletons; the top ten hold under 55%. No cell sorting was done before RNA was extracted from the tissue. This non-tumor lung sample came from over 3 cm beyond the tumor edge. The source material was distant non-tumor lung tissue. Every receptor here comes from a man in his sixties with non-small cell lung cancer.

As concerns this clonotype: A read error may produce the germline difference seen at one junction end. J is TRBJ2-1 and V is TRBV20-1; no definite D call. CDR1 is DFQATT and CDR2 is SNEGSKA in the germline V gene (reference sequence). The CDR3 runs 12 residues. CDR3 in amino acids: CSARGPNNEHFF. Here the CDR3 DNA reads TGCAGTGCTAGAGGACCGAACAATGAGCATTTCTTT.

Notes on this clonotype: A single base separates this from a much larger clone, so it may be a read error. This chain uses TRBV4-2 with TRBJ2-6; 8 bases are shared with TRBD1. The CDR3 totals 19 residues. The V gene's germline CDR1 is LGHNA and CDR2 YNFKEQ. The junction had 8 bases not matched to a gene; V was cut back by 0 bases and J by 1 base. As DNA, the CDR3 is TGTGCCAGCAGCCAAGAAGGTTGTAGACAGGGGTCTGGGGCCAACGTCCTGACTTTC. Residues: CASSQEGCRQGSGANVLTF.

The chain employs TRBV7-8 and TRBJ2-7, with D unresolved. CDR1 is SGHVS and CDR2 is FQNEAQ in the germline V gene. The CDR3 runs 16 residues. Trimming cost V 1 base and J 2 bases, with 15 bases left between them. The CDR3 sequence is CASSLGPVQATYEQYF. The CDR3 DNA follows: TGTGCCAGCAGCTTAGGCCCAGTTCAGGCCACCTACGAGCAGTACTTC.

In its sample, this clonotype was seen many times. V is TRBV20-1 and J is TRBJ2-3; 11 nucleotides line up with TRBD2. The germline gives CDR1 DFQATT, CDR2 SNEGSKA (reference sequence). This CDR3 region has 15 residues. V gave up 5 bases and J gave up 2 bases; unmatched junction bases: 6. The CDR3, as DNA: TGCAGTGCTGGTACTAGCGGGAGCTTCACAGATACGCAGTATTTT. Translated: CSAGTSGSFTDTQYF.

The genes are TRBV11-3 and TRBJ2-1; 7 nucleotides line up with TRBD2. Germline-derived CDR1 and CDR2 are SGHNT and YENEEA. The CDR3 spans 13 residues. Germline trimming cut 5 bases from V and 6 bases from J; bases unmatched to any gene: 4. The CDR3 DNA follows: TGTGCCAGCAGCCCGGGGGAGGGCAATGAGCAGTTCTTC. As protein: CASSPGEGNEQFF.

The V call is TRBV29-1, the J call TRBJ2-3, with no clear D. Germline assignment: CDR1 SQVTM and CDR2 ANQGSEA. The CDR3 is 13 amino acids. Deletions cut 7 bases from V and 2 bases from J, with 13 bases between. CDR3 protein: CSAIEVATDTQYF. Written as DNA, the CDR3 is TGCAGCGCTATAGAAGTGGCCACAGATACGCAGTATTTT.

Written as DNA, the CDR3 is TGCGCCAGCTATAGGCCTACCTACGAGCAGTACTTC. Translated, it gives CASYRPTYEQYF. V and J are TRBV5-1 and TRBJ2-7; no firm D call. The CDR3 runs 12 residues. Germline V gene data show CDR1 as SGHRS and CDR2 as YFSETQ. Trimming pared 7 bases from V and 2 bases from J, leaving 10 bases between.

This clonotype came up once. One end of the junction is discordant with germline, which a read error may explain. The chain employs TRBV10-3 and TRBJ2-3; possibly TRBD2 for D (6 bases). The CDR3 totals 12 residues. Germline CDR1 ENHRY, CDR2 SYGVKD. CDR3 loop: CAISDTGDTKYF. In DNA form, the CDR3 reads TGTGCCATCAGTGATACGGGGGATACGAAGTATTTT.

V gene TRBV5-6 combines with J gene TRBJ2-7, with TRBD2 matching over 10 bases. The CDR3 runs to 15 residues. Germline values: CDR1 SGHDT, CDR2 YYEEEE. After removal of 4 bases from V and 4 bases from J, the junction contained 8 bases not matched to a gene. This chain's CDR3 is CASSMRASGSYEQYF. CDR3 bases: TGTGCCAGCAGCATGAGGGCTAGCGGGAGTTACGAGCAGTACTTC.

This clonotype has just one count. The conserved closing phenylalanine or tryptophan is absent in this CDR3, likely reflecting a read error. Because the CDR3's place on the DNA is in doubt, the DNA is left out and the CDR3 is given as listed by TCRdb. The genes are TRBV12-3 or TRBV12-4 and TRBJ1-2. The CDR3 is made up of 13 amino acids, end residues included. CDR3 protein: CVSSLGYGRDIIL.

The rearrangement links TRBV6-6 to TRBJ1-1, with D unclear. Germline V gene sequence: CDR1 MNHNY, CDR2 SVGAGI (reference sequence). V was trimmed by 5 bases and J by 7 bases, leaving 11 bases between them. This CDR3 has 12 amino acids. CDR3 in amino acids: CASSVGQREAFF. Written as DNA, the CDR3 is TGTGCCAGCAGTGTCGGCCAACGTGAAGCTTTCTTT.

Only a few counts were recorded for this clonotype. The gene calls are TRBV28 and TRBJ2-1; D possibly corresponds to TRBD2 (6 bases). Germline loops: CDR1 MDHEN, CDR2 SYDVKM. The CDR3 is 14 amino acids. Written as DNA, the CDR3 is TGTACCTCGCAGGGAACGACTAGTTACAATGAGCAGTTCTTC. Amino acids: CTSQGTTSYNEQFF.

Details on this clonotype: This may come from a read error, since a much larger clone is one base off. The CDR3 ends on some other residue instead of the conserved phenylalanine or tryptophan, so this is likely a read error. The chain joins TRBV5-1 to TRBJ1-1; TRBD1 matches at 7 bases. Looked up from germline, CDR1 is SGHRS and CDR2 is YFSETQ. This CDR3 has 14 residues. The trim removed 0 bases at V and 4 bases at J, leaving 3 bases unmatched. CDR3 protein: CASSLASGGTEAFS. The CDR3 DNA sequence: TGCGCCAGCAGCTTGGCGTCAGGGGGCACTGAAGCTTTCTCT.

Details on this clonotype: The final CDR3 position lacks the conserved phenylalanine or tryptophan, pointing to a likely read error. Because the CDR3's place on the DNA is in doubt, the DNA is left out and the CDR3 is given as listed by TCRdb. This sequence joins TRBV6-1 and TRBJ1-1; TRBD1 reflects the table's D call only, with no check against the DNA. Germline loops: CDR1 MNHNS, CDR2 SASEGT. The CDR3 sequence runs 13 residues, both termini included. The CDR3: CASSENLQGATFL.

CDR3 sequence (DNA): TGTGCCAGCGGAACGACCTATAACTACACCTTC. Protein product: CASGTTYNYTF. The gene calls are TRBV28 and TRBJ1-2; no firm D call. The CDR3 extends over 11 amino acids. Trimming removed 8 bases from V and 10 bases from J, with 14 bases in between. The germline V gene encodes CDR1 MDHEN and CDR2 SYDVKM.

The chain recombines TRBV11-2 with TRBJ2-7; 7 nucleotides align to TRBD1. Looked up from germline, CDR1 is SGHAT and CDR2 is FQNNGV. CDR3 size: 18 residues. Trimming took 4 bases from V and 2 from J; bases not matched to a gene: 17. The CDR3 is CASSSHRERRQGPYEQYF. DNA of the CDR3: TGTGCCAGCAGCTCACATAGAGAACGGAGACAGGGCCCCTACGAGCAGTACTTC.

Note on this clonotype: The junction differs from germline at one of its ends, possibly a read error. The CDR3: CRARPEIRNQPQHF. For the CDR3, the DNA is TGCAGAGCTAGACCGGAGATTCGCAATCAGCCCCAGCATTTT. The gene calls are TRBV20-1 and TRBJ1-5; D not certain. From germline, CDR1 is DFQATT and CDR2 SNEGSKA (reference sequence). CDR3 length: 14 amino acids.

Ten or more counts support this clonotype. The chain is built from TRBV5-4 and TRBJ2-6; 13 nucleotides align to TRBD2. After removal of 4 bases from V and 4 bases from J, the junction contained 8 bases not matched to a gene. Germline lookup yields CDR1 SGHNT and CDR2 YYREEE (reference sequence). The CDR3 contains 18 residues. The CDR3 DNA follows: TGTGCCAGCAGCCGACTAGCGGGAGGATCAGGGGGGGCCAACGTCCTGACTTTC. Translating it yields CASSRLAGGSGGANVLTF.

The chain recombines TRBV29-1 with TRBJ1-2, with a possible D match to TRBD1 (5 bases). The CDR3 spans 12 residues. Per germline, CDR1 SQVTM and CDR2 ANQGSEA. Trimming pared 6 bases from V and 10 bases from J, leaving 18 bases between. DNA of the CDR3: TGCAGCGTGACAGAAACTAACCATGACTACACCTTC. Its protein is CSVTETNHDYTF.

To note about this clonotype: With a much larger clone just one base away, this may be a read error. V gene TRBV14 combines with J gene TRBJ2-1; D possibly corresponds to TRBD2 (6 bases). Germline V gene lookup returns CDR1 SGHDN and CDR2 FVKESK. The CDR3 covers 18 residues. The CDR3 here is CANSQGAALAPWYNEQFF. The CDR3 DNA sequence: TGTGCCAACAGCCAAGGTGCGGCACTAGCCCCCTGGTACAATGAGCAGTTCTTC. The variable domain in full, with the rest retrieved from reference TRBV14 and TRBJ2-1, is EAGVTQFPSHSVIEKGQTVTLRCDPISGHDNLYWYRRVMGKEIKFLLHFVKESKQDESGMPNNRFLAERTGGTYSTLKVQPAELEDSGVYFCANSQGAALAPWYNEQFFGPGTRLTVL.

This clonotype was detected many times. The V call is TRBV7-9, the J call TRBJ2-5; 8 bases match TRBD1. V trimming: 5 bases; J trimming: 5 bases; junction bases outside the gene matches: 7. CDR1 SEHNR and CDR2 FQNEAQ come from the germline V gene (reference sequence). This CDR3 comprises 14 residues. CDR3 loop: CASSTTTGVETQYF. Written as DNA, the CDR3 is TGTGCCAGCAGCACGACGACAGGGGTGGAGACCCAGTACTTC.

This clonotype appeared many times. The CDR3 DNA reads TGTGCCAGCAGTGGGGGACAGGGGTCCCATCAGCCCCAGCATTTT. This sequence encodes CASSGGQGSHQPQHF. This chain links TRBV25-1 with TRBJ1-5, with 10 bases fitting TRBD1. From germline, CDR1 is MGHDK and CDR2 SYGVNS. After removal of 4 bases from V and 5 bases from J, the junction contained 5 bases not matched to a gene. This CDR3 has 15 amino acids.

The rearrangement links TRBV29-1 to TRBJ2-5; TRBD2 aligns across 8 bases. Germline lookup yields CDR1 SQVTM and CDR2 ANQGSEA. This CDR3 region has 14 residues. The CDR3 loop is CCVAGGLAEETQYF. The CDR3 bases are TGCTGTGTTGCCGGCGGACTAGCAGAAGAGACCCAGTACTTC.

This clonotype showed up just a few times. This may come from a read error, since a much larger clone is one base off. The rearrangement uses TRBV5-5 and TRBJ1-2, with D unclear. Trimming took 0 bases from V and 10 from J, leaving 16 bases between them. This CDR3 region has 14 residues. Germline V gives CDR1 SGHKS, CDR2 YYEKEE (reference sequence). The CDR3: CASSLAAGAPDYTF. CDR3 DNA sequence: TGTGCCAGCAGCTTGGCAGCAGGCGCGCCTGACTACACCTTC.

For this clonotype: Compared with germline, one end of the junction differs, possibly owing to a read error. The V and J genes are TRBV5-4 and TRBJ2-3; 9 positions match TRBD2. Germline assignment: CDR1 SGHNT and CDR2 YYREEE (reference sequence). This CDR3 region has 15 residues. The CDR3 loop reads CASGLGGTSLDTQYF. The CDR3 DNA reads TGTGCCAGCGGCTTGGGTGGGACTAGCCTCGATACGCAGTATTTT.

This sequence joins TRBV12-3 or TRBV12-4 and TRBJ1-4; D may be TRBD1 (6 bases). Trimming stripped 4 bases from V and 0 bases from J, with 9 bases between. CDR3 length equals 15 residues. The CDR3 region is CASSSTGPTNEKLFF. DNA for the CDR3: TGTGCCAGCAGTTCCACAGGGCCAACTAATGAAAAACTGTTTTTT.

The chain joins TRBV6-5 to TRBJ2-1, with D maybe TRBD1 (6 bases). Germline V gene lookup returns CDR1 MNHEY and CDR2 SVGAGI. This CDR3 has 15 residues. CDR3 sequence reads: CGSSYGAGVTNEQFF. The CDR3 nucleotides read TGTGGTAGCAGTTACGGGGCAGGGGTTACGAATGAGCAGTTCTTC.

Of note for this clonotype: A junction end diverges from the germline sequence, so it may reflect a read error. The V gene is TRBV6-5, the J gene TRBJ1-1; D gene uncertain. From germline, CDR1 is MNHEY and CDR2 SVGAGI. The length of the CDR3 is 15 residues. CDR3: CASSYGGQVCTKAFF. The CDR3 coding sequence is TGTGCCAGCAGTTACGGAGGTCAGGTGTGCACTAAAGCTTTCTTT.

A remark on this clonotype: The junction departs from the called germline gene at one end, perhaps through a read error. The rearrangement joins TRBV29-1 to TRBJ2-7; either TRBD1 or TRBD2 may supply D (5 bases each). In germline, CDR1 is SQVTM, CDR2 ANQGSEA. The CDR3 length is 14 residues. The CDR3 DNA follows: TGCAGCGTTGTAGACACAGAGGGGTCCTACGAACAGTACTTC. Amino acid sequence: CSVVDTEGSYEQYF.